Sequencing of this TCR beta chain was carried out in a study of graft-versus-host responses after intestinal transplantation. J was trimmed by 6 bases and V by 3 bases; bases with no gene match: 9. Germline V gives CDR1 LGHNA, CDR2 YSLEER. There are 15 residues in the CDR3. The protocol was immunoSEQ multiplex PCR, while the TCRdb copy is restricted to in-frame clones and leaves out a portion. The sample records tens of thousands of clones, about nine tenths being singletons. Study-wide points: Detected in recipient marrow were GvH clones, some of which were first observed in ileum or blood. Early post-transplant HvG declines tracked with peak circulating GvH clone levels.

As to this clone: Its antigen is unidentified.

The V and J genes are TRBV4-3 and TRBJ1-2, with TRBD1 matching 8 bases. The sequenced sample was unstimulated CD4+ T cells sorted from spleen or lymph node cells, obtained before intestinal transplant. The sequence was collected from a human donor who received an intestinal transplant. The CDR3 DNA reads as TGCGCCAGCAGCCAGGCAGGGGGCGTGATACATGGCTACACCTTC. Protein sequence: CASSQAGGVIHGYTF.